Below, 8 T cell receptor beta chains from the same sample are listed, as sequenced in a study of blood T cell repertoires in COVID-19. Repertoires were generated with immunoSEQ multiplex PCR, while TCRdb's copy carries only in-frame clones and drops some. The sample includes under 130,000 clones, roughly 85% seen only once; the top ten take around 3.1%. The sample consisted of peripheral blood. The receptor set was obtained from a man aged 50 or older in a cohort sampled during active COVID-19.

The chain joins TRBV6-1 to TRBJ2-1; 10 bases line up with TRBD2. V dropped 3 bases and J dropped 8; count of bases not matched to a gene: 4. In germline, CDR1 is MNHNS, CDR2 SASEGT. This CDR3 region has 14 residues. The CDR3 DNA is TGTGCCAGCAGTGATTCGAGCGGGGGGGATGAGCAGTTCTTC. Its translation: CASSDSSGGDEQFF.

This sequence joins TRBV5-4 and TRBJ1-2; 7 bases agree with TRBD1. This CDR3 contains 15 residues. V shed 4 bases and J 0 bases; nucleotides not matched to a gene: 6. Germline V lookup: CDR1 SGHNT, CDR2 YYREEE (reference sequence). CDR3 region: CASSPGTVPNYGYTF. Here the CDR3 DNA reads TGTGCCAGCAGCCCGGGGACAGTCCCTAACTATGGCTACACCTTC.

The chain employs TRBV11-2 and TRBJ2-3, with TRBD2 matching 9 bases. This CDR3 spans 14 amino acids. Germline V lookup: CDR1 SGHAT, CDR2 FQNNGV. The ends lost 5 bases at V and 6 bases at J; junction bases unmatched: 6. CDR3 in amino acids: CASSQAGGPDTQYF. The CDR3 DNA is TGTGCCAGCAGCCAAGCGGGGGGTCCGGATACGCAGTATTTT.

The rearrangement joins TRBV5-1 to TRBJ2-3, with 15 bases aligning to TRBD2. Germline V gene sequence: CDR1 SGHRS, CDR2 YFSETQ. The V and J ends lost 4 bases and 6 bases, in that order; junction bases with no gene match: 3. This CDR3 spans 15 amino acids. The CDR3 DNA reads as TGCGCCAGCAGCACGGGGACTAGCGGGGGGGATACGCAGTATTTT. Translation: CASSTGTSGGDTQYF.

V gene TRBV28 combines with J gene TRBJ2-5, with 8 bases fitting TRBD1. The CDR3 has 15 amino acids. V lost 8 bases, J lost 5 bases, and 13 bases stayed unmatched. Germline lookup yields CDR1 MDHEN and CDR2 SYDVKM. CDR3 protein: CASRKTQQGVETQYF. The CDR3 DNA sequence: TGTGCCAGCCGAAAAACACAACAGGGGGTGGAGACCCAGTACTTC.

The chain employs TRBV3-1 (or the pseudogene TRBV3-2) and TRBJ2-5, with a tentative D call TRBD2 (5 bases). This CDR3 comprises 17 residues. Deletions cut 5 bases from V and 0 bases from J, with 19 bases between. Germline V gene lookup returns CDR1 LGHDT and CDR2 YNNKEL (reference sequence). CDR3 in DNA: TGTGCCAGCAGCTCATCGAGGGCCAAAACGGACCAAGAGACCCAGTACTTC. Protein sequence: CASSSSRAKTDQETQYF.

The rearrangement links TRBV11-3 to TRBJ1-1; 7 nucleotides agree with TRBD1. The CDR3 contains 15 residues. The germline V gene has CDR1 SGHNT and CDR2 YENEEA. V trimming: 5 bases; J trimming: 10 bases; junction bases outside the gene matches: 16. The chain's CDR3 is CASSADLQGSGRAFF. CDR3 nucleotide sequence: TGTGCCAGCAGCGCGGATCTACAGGGGTCTGGAAGAGCTTTCTTT.

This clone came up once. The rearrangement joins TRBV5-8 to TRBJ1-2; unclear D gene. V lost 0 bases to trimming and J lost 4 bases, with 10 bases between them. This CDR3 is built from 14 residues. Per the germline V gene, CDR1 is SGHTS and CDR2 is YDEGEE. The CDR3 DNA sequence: TGTGCCAGCAGCTTGGGACGGAGCCTCTATGGCTACACCTTC. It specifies CASSLGRSLYGYTF.